The clone carrying this T cell receptor beta chain has only a few counts. The antigen remains unidentified. This is likely an artifact of a read error, given a far larger clone one base away. The identical CDR3 is also encoded by other nucleotide sequences in the sample. This CDR3 is built from 11 residues. V was shortened by 6 bases and J by 3 bases, with 3 bases between the two germline ends. Germline V CDR1 and CDR2: MDHEN, SYDVKM. Donors underwent one heparinised blood draw, 90 to 150 mL on average. Sorting of CD4+ naive, central memory, regulatory and stem cell-like memory cells was performed via CD45RO/CCR7/CD25/CD127/CD95/CD27. The sequenced template was cDNA made from the entire isolated RNA. Libraries were prepared by immunoSEQ multiplex PCR; TCRdb keeps only in-frame clonotypes and omits some of them. The table records about 660,000 clones, about 14% of them present only once. The data derive from a study of beta chain features in type 1 diabetes. Study results and limitations: For Type 1 diabetes patients, all four CD4+ subsets carried TCRB CDR3s that were moderately but significantly shorter.

The V call is TRBV28, the J call TRBJ2-1, with D unresolved. This receptor was taken from a man aged 18 to 30 with type 1 diabetes. Sequenced input: naive CD4+ T cells from blood. DNA for the CDR3: TGTGCCAGCAGCCTCTACAATGAGCAGTTCTTC. This gives the protein CASSLYNEQFF.